The rows below give T cell receptor beta chains drawn from one sample of a study of blood T cell repertoires in COVID-19. Libraries were prepared by immunoSEQ multiplex PCR; TCRdb keeps only in-frame clonotypes and omits some of them. The sample consists of 150,000 to 200,000 clones, approximately 83% of them appearing once. Input material: peripheral blood. These receptors came from a man aged 45-65 years with active or convalescent COVID-19. Both conserved end residues are part of each CDR3. Each record gives: D gene, V gene, J gene, clone size, CDR3 DNA, CDR3 protein. A D gene is named only where the DNA matches it firmly. Clone size, where shown, is once, few, many, or a class for clones that have expanded.

>TRBD2|TRBV28|TRBJ2-1|.
TGTGCCAGCAGTTCGGGACTAGCGGGGCTCCGTGAGCAGTTCTTC
CASSSGLAGLREQFF
>TRBD2|TRBV4-1|TRBJ2-5|.
TGCGCCAGCAGCCAGCCCACTAGCGGGAATCAAGAGACCCAGTACTTC
CASSQPTSGNQETQYF
>.|TRBV12-5|TRBJ1-1|.
TGTGCTAGTGGTTTGGTACTAAACACTGAAGCTTTCTTT
CASGLVLNTEAFF
>.|TRBV28|TRBJ1-3|.
TGTGCCAGCAGCCCCGCAGAAGTCTCTGGAAACACCATATATTTT
CASSPAEVSGNTIYF
>.|TRBV7-3|TRBJ2-5|.
TGTGCCAGCAGTTTGACAGATCAAGAGACCCAGTACTTC
CASSLTDQETQYF
>.|TRBV5-1|TRBJ2-3|.
TGCGCCAGCGGCCTTAGCACAGATACGCAGTATTTT
CASGLSTDTQYF
>.|TRBV25-1|TRBJ1-1|.
TGTGCCAGCAGTGATTCAGGGGATACAGCTGAAGCTTTCTTT
CASSDSGDTAEAFF
>.|TRBV7-9|TRBJ2-7|many
TGTGCCAGCAGCCCCCACAGGAACTCCTACGAGCAGTACTTC
CASSPHRNSYEQYF
>.|TRBV6-6|TRBJ2-2|.
TGTGCCAGCAGTTTAAGGGGGAGTGGGAACACCGGGGAGCTGTTTTTT
CASSLRGSGNTGELFF
>.|TRBV29-1|TRBJ1-1|once
TGCAGCGTTTTTTCGGTTTCGAACACTGAAGCTTTCTTT
CSVFSVSNTEAFF
>.|TRBV3-1/TRBV3-2|TRBJ1-5|.
TGTGCCAGTCAGGGTGGAGATCAGCCCCAGCATTTT
CASQGGDQPQHF
>TRBD2|TRBV23-1|TRBJ2-7|.
TGCGCCAGCAGTCAACCCCTCCGCAGGGTTTGTCGACTAGCGGGAGCTTACGAGCAGTACTTC
CASSQPLRRVCRLAGAYEQYF
>.|TRBV5-1|TRBJ1-5|.
TGCGCCAGCAGCTTCGGTGGTATGAGCAATCAGCCCCAGCATTTT
CASSFGGMSNQPQHF